Listed here is a single T cell receptor beta chain. Its specificity is not known. The CDR3 consists of 13 residues. Germline CDR1 is LNHDA and CDR2 is SQIVND (reference sequence). V dropped 9 bases and J dropped 0 bases, with 9 bases sitting between them. The primer mix had 60 Vbeta and 13 Jbeta primers. Profiling relied on immunoSEQ multiplex PCR, and the TCRdb table lists in-frame clones only, not all of them. The sample carries approximately 190,000 clones, approximately 85% recorded once. This specimen comes from a study of cytomegalovirus exposure and HLA in healthy donors. On the study more broadly: Inside one of the first data releases sat tens of millions of unique TCRs taken from HLA-typed donors. Overall study findings and caveats: The study carried out a later analysis of TCR beta sequences. It associated 15,000 to 20,000 of them with specific HLA alleles at a false discovery rate of 0.05. Later analysis suggested links between common viral pathogens and several top significant clusters. The study assumed roughly uniform donor sequencing depth for presence/absence analyses.

The chain recombines TRBV19 with TRBJ2-4, with no clear D. Sequenced input: PBMCs. This receptor was taken from a woman aged 18-29 years in good health and CMV-seronegative. This CDR3 is CASLSLAKNIQYF. The CDR3 DNA follows: TGTGCCAGCCTAAGTCTAGCCAAAAACATTCAGTACTTC.